This passage covers 9 T cell receptor beta chains from one sample sequenced in a study of cytomegalovirus exposure and HLA in healthy donors. A multiplex PCR was run with 60 Vbeta primers and 13 Jbeta primers. Using immunoSEQ multiplex PCR, the repertoire was profiled, and TCRdb retains in-frame clones only, with some absent. The sample consists of some 150,000 clones, 60% to 80% of them appearing once. The sample consisted of PBMCs. The receptors come from a male donor in good health and CMV-seronegative.

This clone was counted between two and nine times. This chain uses TRBV5-7 with TRBJ2-2; D is undetermined. TRBV5-7 is given ORF status, its function remaining uncertain. V was pared by 4 bases and J by 6 bases, with 10 bases between. The CDR3 extends over 13 amino acids. CDR3 nucleotide sequence: TGTGCCAGCAGCCCAATGGTAGCCGGGGAGCTGTTTTTT. It codes for CASSPMVAGELFF.

This chain joins TRBV7-2 and TRBJ2-7; D may be TRBD2 (5 bases). The germline V gene encodes CDR1 SGHTA and CDR2 FQGNSA. The CDR3 is made up of 15 amino acids. Trimming removed 3 bases from V and 2 bases from J, with 14 bases in between. Here the CDR3 reads CASSFTGSAPYEQYF. In nucleotides, the CDR3 is TGTGCCAGCAGCTTTACGGGGTCAGCACCCTACGAGCAGTACTTC.

This chain connects TRBV9 to TRBJ2-5; a possible D gene is TRBD2 (7 bases). The germline V and J ends were trimmed by 0 bases and 5 bases, with 14 bases remaining between them. CDR3 size: 15 residues. Germline V lookup: CDR1 SGDLS, CDR2 YYNGEE. CDR3 loop: CASSVGSGGSETQYF. CDR3 nucleotides: TGTGCCAGCAGCGTAGGTTCGGGGGGCTCGGAGACCCAGTACTTC.

The table lists this clone with a few counts. The chain couples TRBV18 to TRBJ2-7, with 9 bases fitting TRBD1. The CDR3 has 15 residues. The germline CDR1 and CDR2 sequences are KGHSH and LQKENI. V gave up 6 bases and J gave up 3 bases; unmatched junction bases: 9. This chain's CDR3 is CASSAGTGSVYEQYF. DNA of the CDR3: TGTGCCAGCTCGGCCGGGACAGGGTCTGTCTACGAGCAGTACTTC.

This clone was found a few times. This chain links TRBV10-2 with TRBJ1-1; 7 nucleotides agree with TRBD1. The germline gives CDR1 WSHSY, CDR2 SAAADI. V lost 8 bases to trimming and J lost 1 base; unmatched junction nucleotides: 4. The CDR3 is made up of 13 amino acids. In DNA form, the CDR3 reads TGCGCCAGCCTCGACAGGGCGAACACTGAAGCTTTCTTT. It codes for CASLDRANTEAFF.

This clone came up once. The chain uses TRBV29-1 and TRBJ2-3; TRBD2 matches 8 bases. Germline V gene sequence: CDR1 SQVTM, CDR2 ANQGSEA. V was clipped by 1 base and J by 4 bases; unmatched bases: 10. The CDR3 covers 16 residues. The CDR3 loop reads CSVEVIAGSGADTQYF. DNA for the CDR3: TGCAGCGTTGAAGTTATAGCGGGGAGCGGGGCAGATACGCAGTATTTT.

The chain combines TRBV7-8 with TRBJ1-2, with 9 bases identical to TRBD1. The CDR3 loop spans 14 amino acids. V gave up 5 bases and J gave up 4 bases; unmatched junction bases: 5. Germline assignment: CDR1 SGHVS and CDR2 FQNEAQ. CDR3 DNA: TGTGCCAGCAGCCCAGCGACAGGGGGCTATGGCTACACCTTC. It encodes CASSPATGGYGYTF.

This clone has just a few counts. The chain uses TRBV10-3 and TRBJ2-5, with D perhaps TRBD1 (6 bases). V was clipped by 10 bases and J by 0 bases, with 15 bases between them. There are 14 residues in the CDR3. CDR1 and CDR2 (germline): ENHRY, SYGVKD. In DNA form, the CDR3 reads TGTGCCACCTCCGGGACAACGTACCAAGAGACCCAGTACTTC. This translates into CATSGTTYQETQYF.

This sequence joins TRBV4-1 and TRBJ2-5; tentative D call: TRBD2 (6 bases). V shed 0 bases and J shed 1 base, with 9 bases lying between them. The length of the CDR3 is 15 residues. CDR1 is MGHRA, CDR2 YSYEKL, per germline. As DNA, the CDR3 is TGCGCCAGCAGCCAAGACTTGGGGGGCCAAGAGACCCAGTACTTC. Protein sequence: CASSQDLGGQETQYF.